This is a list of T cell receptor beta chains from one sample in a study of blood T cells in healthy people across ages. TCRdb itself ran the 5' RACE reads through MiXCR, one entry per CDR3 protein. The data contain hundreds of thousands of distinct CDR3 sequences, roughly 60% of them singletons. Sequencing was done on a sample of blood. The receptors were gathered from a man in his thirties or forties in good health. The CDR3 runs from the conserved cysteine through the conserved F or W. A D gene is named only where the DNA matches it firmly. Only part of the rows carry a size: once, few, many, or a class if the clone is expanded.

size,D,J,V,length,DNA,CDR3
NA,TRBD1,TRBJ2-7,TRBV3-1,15,TGTGCCAGCAGCCCCGCGGACAGGGGGGCCTACGAGCAGTACTTC,CASSPADRGAYEQYF
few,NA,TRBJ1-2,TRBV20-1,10,TGCAGTGCCCAGGGGTATGGCTACACCTTC,CSAQGYGYTF
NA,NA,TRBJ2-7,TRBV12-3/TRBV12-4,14,TGTGCCAGCAGTTCCGGCAGGGGTAACAATGAGCAGTACTTC,CASSSGRGNNEQYF
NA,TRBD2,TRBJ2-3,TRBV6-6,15,TGTGCCAGCAGTCCCCCTAGCGGGGGGACAGATACGCAGTATTTT,CASSPPSGGTDTQYF
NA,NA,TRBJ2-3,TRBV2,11,TGTGCCAGAAAATCGGACTATAAGCAGTATTTT,CARKSDYKQYF
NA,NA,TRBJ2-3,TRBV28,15,TGTGCCAGCAGTCCGACTTCAGGAGCGCTGGTTGGGCAGTATTTT,CASSPTSGALVGQYF
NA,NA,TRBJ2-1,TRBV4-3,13,TGCGCCAGCAGCGCAGGGAAGTTCGATGAGCAGTTCTTC,CASSAGKFDEQFF
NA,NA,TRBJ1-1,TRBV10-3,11,TGTGCCATCAGTGAGTATACTGAAGCTTTCTTT,CAISEYTEAFF
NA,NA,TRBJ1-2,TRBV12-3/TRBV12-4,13,TGTGCCAGCAGTTTGCCAGGGACCTATGGCAACACCTTC,CASSLPGTYGNTF
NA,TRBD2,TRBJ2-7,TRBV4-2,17,TGTGCCAGCAGCCAAGGGGTAGCGGGAGTGCGGTCGGACGAGCAGTACTTC,CASSQGVAGVRSDEQYF
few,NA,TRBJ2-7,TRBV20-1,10,TGCAGTGCTAGAGACATCGAGCAGTACTTC,CSARDIEQYF
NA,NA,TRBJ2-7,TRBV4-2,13,TGTGCCAGCAGCCAAGCAGCGACCTACGAGCAGTACTTC,CASSQAATYEQYF
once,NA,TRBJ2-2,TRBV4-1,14,TGCGCCAGCAGCCAGGACTATAAGTACCGGGAGCTGTTTTTT,CASSQDYKYRELFF
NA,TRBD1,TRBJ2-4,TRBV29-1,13,TGCAGCGTTGTGGGACAGGGTCCGAACATTCAGTACTTC,CSVVGQGPNIQYF
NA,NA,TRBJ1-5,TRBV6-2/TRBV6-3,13,TGTGCCAGCAACGGGGGTGGCAATCAGCCCCAGCATTTT,CASNGGGNQPQHF
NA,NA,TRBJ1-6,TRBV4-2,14,TGTGCCAGCAGCCTCCTGTCAGAGAATTCACCCCCCCACTTT,CASSLLSENSPPHF
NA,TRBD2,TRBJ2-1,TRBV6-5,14,TGTGCCAGCAAACGGACTAGCTATTACAATAAGCAGTTCTTC,CASKRTSYYNKQFF
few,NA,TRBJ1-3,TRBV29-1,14,TGCAGCGTCTCACTCACGGGTGCTGGAAACACCATATATTTT,CSVSLTGAGNTIYF
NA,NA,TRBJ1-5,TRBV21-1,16,TGTGCCAGCAGCAAAGCGCTTCGGAGTGGCGATCAGCCCCAGCATTTT,CASSKALRSGDQPQHF
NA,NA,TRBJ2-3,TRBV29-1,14,TGCAGCGTTGGGATAGCGGCTAGCACAGATACGCAGTATTTT,CSVGIAASTDTQYF
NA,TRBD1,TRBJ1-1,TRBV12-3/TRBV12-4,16,TGTGCCAGCATTCTAGGCCAGGGGGTCACCCCCACTGAAGCTTTCTTT,CASILGQGVTPTEAFF
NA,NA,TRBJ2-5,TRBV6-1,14,TGTGCCAGCAGTATAAACCGGGCAAGAGAGACCCAGTACTTC,CASSINRARETQYF
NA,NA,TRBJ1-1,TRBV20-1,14,TGCAGTGCTAGAGGGAAGGGACCGAACACTGAAGCTTTCTTT,CSARGKGPNTEAFF
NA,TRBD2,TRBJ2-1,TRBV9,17,TGTGCCAGCAGCGGGACTAGCGGGAGGCGCTCCTACAATGAGCAGTTCTTC,CASSGTSGRRSYNEQFF
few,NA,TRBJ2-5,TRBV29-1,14,TGCAGCGTTGATTGGCCAGTCCTTCAAGAGACCCAGTACTTC,CSVDWPVLQETQYF
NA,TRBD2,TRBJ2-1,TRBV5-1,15,TGCGCCAGCAGCTTGGTCCCAGCGGGAGGTAGTGAGCAGTTCTTC,CASSLVPAGGSEQFF
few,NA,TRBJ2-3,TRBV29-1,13,TGCAGCGTTGAGTATTTCACCGCAGATACGCAGTATTTT,CSVEYFTADTQYF
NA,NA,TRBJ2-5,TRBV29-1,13,TGCAGTTCAGCAGGGGGGGAGTGGGAGACCCAGTACTTC,CSSAGGEWETQYF
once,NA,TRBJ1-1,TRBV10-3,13,TGTGCCATCGGGGGGTTGCAGAACACTGAAGCTTTCTTT,CAIGGLQNTEAFF
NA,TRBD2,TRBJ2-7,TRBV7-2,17,TGTGCCGGCAGTTTGGGCGGGGGGGCGAATTTGGGCTACGAGCAGTACTTC,CAGSLGGGANLGYEQYF
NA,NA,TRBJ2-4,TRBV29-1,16,TGCAGCGTGGTTCTCTTGGCCCGAAGGGCCAAAAACATTCAGTACTTC,CSVVLLARRAKNIQYF
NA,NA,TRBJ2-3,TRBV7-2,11,TGTGCCAGCAGCTTAAATTCAGTGAAGTATTTT,CASSLNSVKYF
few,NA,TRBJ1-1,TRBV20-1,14,TGCAGTGCTCACAAATCATTACAGAACACTGAAGCTTTCTTT,CSAHKSLQNTEAFF
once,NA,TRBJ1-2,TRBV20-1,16,TGCAGTGCCAGCCGGATGACAGTCTGGGCTAACTATGGCTACACCTTC,CSASRMTVWANYGYTF
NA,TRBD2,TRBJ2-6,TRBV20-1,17,TGCAGTGCTAGAAGTACGGGAGGGCCAATTGGGGCCAACGTCCTGACTTTC,CSARSTGGPIGANVLTF
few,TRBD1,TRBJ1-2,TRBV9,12,TGTGCCAGCAGCGTAGCAGGGGGTGGCTACACCTTC,CASSVAGGGYTF
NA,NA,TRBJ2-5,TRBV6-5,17,TGTGCCAGCAGTTACTCGGTAATTAGGGCGTACGGAGAGACCCAGTACTTC,CASSYSVIRAYGETQYF